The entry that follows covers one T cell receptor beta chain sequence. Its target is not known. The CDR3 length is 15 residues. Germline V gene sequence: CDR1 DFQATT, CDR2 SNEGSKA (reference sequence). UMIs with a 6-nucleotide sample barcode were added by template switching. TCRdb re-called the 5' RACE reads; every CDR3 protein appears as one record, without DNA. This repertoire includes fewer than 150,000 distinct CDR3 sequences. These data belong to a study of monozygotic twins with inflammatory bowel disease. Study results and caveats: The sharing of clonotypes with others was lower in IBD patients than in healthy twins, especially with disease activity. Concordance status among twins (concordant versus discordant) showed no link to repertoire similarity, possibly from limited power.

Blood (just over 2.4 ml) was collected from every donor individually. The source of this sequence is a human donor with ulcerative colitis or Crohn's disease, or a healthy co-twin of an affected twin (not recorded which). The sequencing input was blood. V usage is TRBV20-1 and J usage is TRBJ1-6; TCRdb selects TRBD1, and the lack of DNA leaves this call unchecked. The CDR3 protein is CSATPPLGPNSPLHF.